This entry lists 21 T cell receptor beta chains sequenced from one sample in a study of early stage breast cancer tumors. Assay: immunoSEQ multiplex PCR; the TCRdb copy retains only in-frame clones and omits some. The table records tens of thousands of clones, approximately 80% of them present only once. The sample taken for sequencing was blood. These TCRs come from a person aged 45-60 years with breast cancer.

For the CDR3, the DNA is TGTGCCAAAAGTGAACAGCAACACAATGAGCAGTTCTTC. Its translation is CAKSEQQHNEQFF. The chain employs TRBV10-3 and TRBJ2-1; D unresolved. V was cut by 10 bases and J by 5 bases, with 15 bases left in between. The V gene's germline CDR1 is ENHRY and CDR2 SYGVKD. The CDR3 has 13 residues.

The V gene is TRBV6-6, the J gene TRBJ1-2; 8 bases agree with TRBD1. V was pared by 3 bases and J by 6 bases, with 3 bases of the junction left unmatched. This CDR3 is built from 13 residues. Germline-derived CDR1 and CDR2 are MNHNY and SVGAGI (reference sequence). The CDR3 DNA reads as TGTGCCAGCAGTTATAGGGACAGGAATGGCTACACCTTC. Protein sequence: CASSYRDRNGYTF.

This chain uses TRBV10-3 with TRBJ2-1, with TRBD2 matching 16 bases. CDR1 is ENHRY, CDR2 SYGVKD, per germline. Trimming removed 6 bases from V and 6 bases from J; junction bases left unmatched: 8. The length of the CDR3 is 17 residues. CDR3 loop: CAISGGTSGRASNEQFF. The CDR3 bases are TGTGCCATCAGCGGAGGGACTAGCGGGAGGGCCAGCAATGAGCAGTTCTTC.

V gene TRBV5-5 combines with J gene TRBJ2-3, with D unresolved. Germline-derived CDR1 and CDR2 are SGHKS and YYEKEE (reference sequence). CDR3 length: 15 residues. Deletions cut 4 bases from V and 0 bases from J, with 12 bases between. The CDR3 nucleotides are TGTGCCAGCAGCCGCGCCCTATCTAGCACAGATACGCAGTATTTT. Amino acids: CASSRALSSTDTQYF.

The rearrangement uses TRBV5-1 and TRBJ1-5; D may be TRBD1 (5 bases). CDR1 SGHRS and CDR2 YFSETQ come from the germline V gene. The ends were cut back, 3 bases at V and 0 bases at J, with 7 bases in the middle. The CDR3 contains 14 residues. The CDR3 nucleotides are TGCGCCAGCAGCTCGGGGGATAGCAATCAGCCCCAGCATTTT. The encoded protein is CASSSGDSNQPQHF.

This rearrangement joins TRBV23-1 to TRBJ2-7, with D maybe TRBD1 (6 bases). TRBV23-1 is an ORF, with its function uncertain. V shed 0 bases and J shed 4 bases, with 13 bases lying between them. CDR3 length: 15 amino acids. Written as DNA, the CDR3 is TGCGCCAGCAGTCAATCCGTATCTCAGGGGTACGAGCAGTACTTC. This sequence encodes CASSQSVSQGYEQYF.

The CDR3 DNA sequence: TGTGCCAGCAGCTTAAGGCTAGCGGGGACCTACGAGCAGTACTTC. Amino acids: CASSLRLAGTYEQYF. The chain recombines TRBV7-2 with TRBJ2-7; 9 bases align to TRBD2. Trimming removed 2 bases from V and 2 bases from J; junction bases left unmatched: 4. CDR1 and CDR2 from the germline V gene are SGHTA and FQGNSA. The CDR3 contains 15 residues.

This rearrangement joins TRBV6-6 to TRBJ2-2; 10 bases match TRBD1. The CDR3 is 16 amino acids. V trimming: 2 bases; J trimming: 7 bases; junction bases outside the gene matches: 7. The germline V gene has CDR1 MNHNY and CDR2 SVGAGI (reference sequence). The CDR3 region is CASSYRDRGEVGELFF. CDR3 nucleotide sequence: TGTGCCAGCAGTTACCGGGACAGGGGCGAGGTCGGGGAGCTGTTTTTT.

The chain links TRBV4-3 to TRBJ1-6; tentatively, D is TRBD1 (5 bases). V shed 0 bases and J shed 8 bases, with 11 bases lying between them. Germline CDR1 reads LGHNA; CDR2 reads YSLEER. The CDR3 runs to 15 residues. CDR3 residues: CASSQDPGGDSPLHF. CDR3 in DNA: TGCGCCAGCAGCCAAGATCCGGGGGGGGATTCACCCCTCCACTTT.

The rearrangement joins TRBV6-5 to TRBJ1-1; no clear D. Per the germline V gene, CDR1 is MNHEY and CDR2 is SVGAGI. CDR3 length: 13 amino acids. V lost 4 bases and J 0 bases, leaving 6 bases between the germline ends. This CDR3 reads CASSSTLNTEAFF. DNA of the CDR3: TGTGCCAGCAGTTCAACTCTGAACACTGAAGCTTTCTTT.

This chain uses TRBV4-3 with TRBJ2-7; 10 bases align to TRBD2. CDR1 is LGHNA, CDR2 YSLEER, per germline. The CDR3 loop spans 15 amino acids. J gave up 3 bases and V 1 base, and 3 bases lay outside the gene matches. The CDR3: CASSQASGGDYEQYF. The CDR3 DNA reads TGCGCCAGCAGCCAAGCTAGCGGGGGAGACTACGAGCAGTACTTC.

J is TRBJ1-1 and V is TRBV7-9; D might be TRBD1 (5 bases). The CDR3 runs 11 residues. Looked up from germline, CDR1 is SEHNR and CDR2 is FQNEAQ (reference sequence). With 11 bases removed from V and 1 base from J, the gap between germline ends came to 8 bases. The CDR3 region is CALQANTEAFF. The CDR3 DNA is TGTGCCTTACAGGCGAACACTGAAGCTTTCTTT.

This clone was seen a single time. The rearrangement uses TRBV30 and TRBJ2-3; D is uncertain. V lost 2 bases and J 2 bases, leaving 11 bases between the germline ends. The CDR3 contains 14 residues. Germline lookup yields CDR1 GTSNPN and CDR2 SVGIG (reference sequence). The CDR3 bases are TGTGCCTGGAGTTCATGGGGTTTCACAGATACGCAGTATTTT. Its translation: CAWSSWGFTDTQYF.

The chain is built from TRBV10-3 and TRBJ1-3; D might be TRBD1 (5 bases). CDR1 ENHRY and CDR2 SYGVKD come from the germline V gene. The CDR3 extends over 14 amino acids. V gave up 10 bases and J gave up 1 base, with 14 bases separating them. This CDR3 is CATGTGLSGNTIYF. CDR3 coding DNA: TGTGCCACTGGGACCGGTCTTTCTGGAAACACCATATATTTT.

V usage is TRBV4-3 and J usage is TRBJ1-6, with D uncertain. CDR3 length equals 16 residues. CDR1 and CDR2 from the germline V gene are LGHNA and YSLEER. Trimming removed 3 bases at V and 8 bases at J, with 17 bases between. CDR3 sequence: CASSQLDQAWDSPLHF. CDR3 bases: TGCGCCAGCAGCCAGCTGGATCAGGCTTGGGATTCACCCCTCCACTTT.

In DNA form, the CDR3 reads TGTGCCAGTAGAAAACAGGGTGGGAACACCGGGGAGCTGTTTTTT. It yields the protein CASRKQGGNTGELFF. The chain combines TRBV19 with TRBJ2-2, with D perhaps matching TRBD1 (6 bases). Germline CDR1 and CDR2: LNHDA and SQIVND (reference sequence). The V gene lost 6 bases and the J gene lost 1 base, with 12 bases spanning the gap. The CDR3 extends over 15 amino acids. The entire variable domain, with the rest obtained from reference TRBV19 and TRBJ2-2, is as follows: DGGITQSPKYLFRKEGQNVTLSCEQNLNHDAMYWYRQDPGQGLRLIYYSQIVNDFQKGDIAEGYSVSREKKESFPLTVTSAQKNPTAFYLCASRKQGGNTGELFFGEGSRLTVL.

V gene TRBV2 combines with J gene TRBJ2-1; tentative D call: TRBD1 (6 bases). V was pared by 6 bases and J by 0 bases, with 12 bases between. CDR3 length equals 15 residues. Germline V gene sequence: CDR1 SNHLY, CDR2 FYNNEI. CDR3 region: CASRAGVSSYNEQFF. The CDR3 nucleotides read TGTGCCAGCAGGGCAGGGGTTTCCTCCTACAATGAGCAGTTCTTC.

This clone was detected only a few times. In DNA, the CDR3 is TGTGCCAGCAGCTTAGGAGGGGTTGGAAACACCATATATTTT. It encodes CASSLGGVGNTIYF. The chain uses TRBV7-9 and TRBJ1-3, with TRBD1 as a possible D gene (5 bases). This CDR3 comprises 14 residues. Germline V gives CDR1 SEHNR, CDR2 FQNEAQ (reference sequence). V dropped 1 base and J dropped 3 bases, with 7 bases sitting between them.

This chain uses TRBV6-6 with TRBJ2-3, with D perhaps matching TRBD2 (5 bases). The CDR3 spans 13 residues. V lost 11 bases to trimming and J lost 5 bases, with 17 bases between them. CDR1 and CDR2 (germline): MNHNY, SVGAGI (reference sequence). The CDR3 DNA follows: TGTGCCGTCGGTGGGTTCGGAGGAGATACGCAGTATTTT. Encoded protein: CAVGGFGGDTQYF.

CDR3 nucleotides: TGTGCCAGCAGCCAACAGGGGGTTACGATGGCCGGGGCCAACGTCCTGACTTTC. Its translation is CASSQQGVTMAGANVLTF. This chain joins TRBV7-2 and TRBJ2-6, with 8 bases matching TRBD1. V lost 5 bases, J lost 4 bases, and 13 bases stayed unmatched. This CDR3 spans 18 amino acids. From germline, CDR1 is SGHTA and CDR2 FQGNSA.

The J gene is TRBJ2-1, the V gene TRBV15; 8 nucleotides align to TRBD1. Germline CDR1 is LNHNV and CDR2 is YYDKDF (reference sequence). This CDR3 comprises 16 residues. V gave up 0 bases and J gave up 7 bases; unmatched junction bases: 8. The CDR3 sequence: CATSRDRTGTENEQFF. CDR3 nucleotide sequence: TGTGCCACCAGCAGAGATCGGACAGGGACCGAAAATGAGCAGTTCTTC.